This T cell receptor (beta chain) was sequenced for a study of blood T cell repertoires in COVID-19. The CDR3 length is 12 residues. Looked up from germline, CDR1 is SGHNT and CDR2 is YYREEE (reference sequence). Trimming left V 2 bases short and J 4 bases short, with 3 bases between. The method was immunoSEQ multiplex PCR; TCRdb's version includes in-frame clones alone and lacks a portion of them. The sample has 130,000 or so clones; 70% to 90% are singletons. This TCR was sampled from a woman aged 60 to 75 with acute or convalescent COVID-19. The sequenced sample consisted of peripheral blood. The chain joins TRBV5-4 to TRBJ2-2; D not certain. The CDR3 nucleotides are TGTGCCAGCAGCTTCGGCACCGGGGAGCTGTTTTTT. Encoded protein: CASSFGTGELFF.